In its sample, the clone carrying this T cell receptor beta chain was seen many times. What it binds is unknown. The TCR cDNA carried a universal primer site and UMIs from 5'RACE template switching. TCRdb redid the calling of the 5' RACE reads with MiXCR, one entry per CDR3 protein. The sample holds about 50,000 distinct CDR3 sequences, about 7.9% seen once. V was trimmed by 11 bases and J by 2 bases, leaving 13 bases between them. The CDR3 runs 13 residues. Germline V gene data show CDR1 as SEHNR and CDR2 as FQNEAQ (reference sequence). The data stem from a study of T cells after yellow fever vaccination. The study's findings and limits: Reappearance after the booster was observed for most primary-vaccination clones (around 95% CD4, almost 90% CD8).

Sequenced material: CD8+ T cells sorted from PBMCs, taken about 2 weeks after the first yellow fever vaccination. The receptor's source is a young man who received the YFV17D yellow fever vaccine. The chain couples TRBV7-9 to TRBJ2-1; D call uncertain. CDR3 bases: TGTGCCGGTAATGAGGTACCCTACAATGAGCAGTTCTTC. It translates to CAGNEVPYNEQFF. Full variable domain (outside the CDR3, taken from reference TRBV7-9 and TRBJ2-1): DTGVSQNPRHKITKRGQNVTFRCDPISEHNRLYWYRQTLGQGPEFLTYFQNEAQLEKSRLLSDRFSAERPKGSFSTLEIQRTEQGDSAMYLCAGNEVPYNEQFFGPGTRLTVL.